This TCR beta chain was documented in a study of blood T cell repertoires in COVID-19. In the study overall: COVID-19 samples, acute and convalescent, were from the United States, Italy and Spain.

Original methodology: Estimates of nucleated cell counts were drawn from the amplification of reference gene primers. Profiled with immunoSEQ multiplex PCR; TCRdb holds only in-frame clones, not every one. V and J calls and clone size are those listed in that table; D and trimming were worked out from the DNA. The data hold 170,000 or so clones, with more than 75% observed a single time. Per the germline V gene, CDR1 is GTSNPN and CDR2 is SVGIG (reference sequence). CDR3 length: 14 residues. Trimming stripped 5 bases from V and 1 base from J, with 11 bases between. This clonotype originated in a man aged 35 to 55 with active or convalescent COVID-19. The chain is built from TRBV30 and TRBJ2-2; a weak D match, TRBD1 (5 bases). Sequencing used peripheral blood. CDR3 in DNA: TGTGCCTGGGGAGACAGTTTGAACACCGGGGAGCTGTTTTTT. Its translation: CAWGDSLNTGELFF.